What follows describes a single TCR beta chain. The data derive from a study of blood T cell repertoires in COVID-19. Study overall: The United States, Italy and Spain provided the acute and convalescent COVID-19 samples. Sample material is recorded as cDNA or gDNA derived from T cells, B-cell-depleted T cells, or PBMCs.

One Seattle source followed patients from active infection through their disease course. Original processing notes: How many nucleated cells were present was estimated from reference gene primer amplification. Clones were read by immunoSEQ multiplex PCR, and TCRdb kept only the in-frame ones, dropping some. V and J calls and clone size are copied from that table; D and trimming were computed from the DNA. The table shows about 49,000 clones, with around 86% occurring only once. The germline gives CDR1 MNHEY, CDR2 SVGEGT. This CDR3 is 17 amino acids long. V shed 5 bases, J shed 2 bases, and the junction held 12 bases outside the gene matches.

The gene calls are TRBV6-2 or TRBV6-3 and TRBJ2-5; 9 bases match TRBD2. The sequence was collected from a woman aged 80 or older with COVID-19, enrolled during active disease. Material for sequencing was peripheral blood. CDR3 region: CASSAQGLARGQETQYF. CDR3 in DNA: TGTGCCAGCAGTGCTCAAGGACTAGCGAGGGGGCAAGAGACCCAGTACTTC.